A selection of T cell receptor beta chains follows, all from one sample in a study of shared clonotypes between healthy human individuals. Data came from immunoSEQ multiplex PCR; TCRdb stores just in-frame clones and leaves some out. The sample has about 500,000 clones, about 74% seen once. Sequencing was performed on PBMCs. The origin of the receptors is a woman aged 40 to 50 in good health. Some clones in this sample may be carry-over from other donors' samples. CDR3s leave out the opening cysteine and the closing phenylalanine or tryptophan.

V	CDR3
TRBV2	ASVSRAFNTEAF
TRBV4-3	ASSQSGSRNEQF
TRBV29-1	SVEEIADTQY
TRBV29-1	SAKGTANTGELF
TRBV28	ASSLVTSGRRNEQF
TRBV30	AWSYRGRGEQF
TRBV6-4	ASSELAGSDTQY
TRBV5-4	ASSRAYDAKNIQY
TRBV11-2	ASSLFTGPTTYEQY
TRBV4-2	ASSPSRGQWANVLA
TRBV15	ATSRARGADTQY
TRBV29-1	SVEGGQQETQY
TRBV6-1	ASSGGGAGANVLT
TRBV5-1	ASSLGTGSNYGYT
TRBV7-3	ASSASPGGEAF
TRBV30	AWGRRGQTQY
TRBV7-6	ASSLDRVPSYNEQF
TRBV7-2	ASSTRPGTGELF
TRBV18	ATSGGLGDGYT
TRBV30	AWGQGDYGYT
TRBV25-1	ASSFVWALVEF
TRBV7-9	ASSVGGRIEQY
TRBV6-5	ASSYSYSGANVLT
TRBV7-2	ASARTSGSQAGEQF
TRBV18	ASSPTAAYEQY
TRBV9	ASSVGAGETQY
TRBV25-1	ASRLAGQETQY
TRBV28	ASTLGLAGGGETQY